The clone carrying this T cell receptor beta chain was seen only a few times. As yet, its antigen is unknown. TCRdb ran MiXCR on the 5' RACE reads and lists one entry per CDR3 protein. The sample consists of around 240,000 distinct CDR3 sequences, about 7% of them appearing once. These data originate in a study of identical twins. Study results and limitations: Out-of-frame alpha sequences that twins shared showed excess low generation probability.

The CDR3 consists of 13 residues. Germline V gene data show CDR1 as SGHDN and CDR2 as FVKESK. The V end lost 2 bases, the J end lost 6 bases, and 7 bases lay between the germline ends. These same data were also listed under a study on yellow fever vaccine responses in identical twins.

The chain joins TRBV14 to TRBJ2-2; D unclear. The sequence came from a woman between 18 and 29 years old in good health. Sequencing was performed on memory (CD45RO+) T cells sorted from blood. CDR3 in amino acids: CASSQLGSGELFF. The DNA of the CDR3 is TGTGCCAGCAGCCAACTTGGGTCCGGGGAGCTGTTTTTT.